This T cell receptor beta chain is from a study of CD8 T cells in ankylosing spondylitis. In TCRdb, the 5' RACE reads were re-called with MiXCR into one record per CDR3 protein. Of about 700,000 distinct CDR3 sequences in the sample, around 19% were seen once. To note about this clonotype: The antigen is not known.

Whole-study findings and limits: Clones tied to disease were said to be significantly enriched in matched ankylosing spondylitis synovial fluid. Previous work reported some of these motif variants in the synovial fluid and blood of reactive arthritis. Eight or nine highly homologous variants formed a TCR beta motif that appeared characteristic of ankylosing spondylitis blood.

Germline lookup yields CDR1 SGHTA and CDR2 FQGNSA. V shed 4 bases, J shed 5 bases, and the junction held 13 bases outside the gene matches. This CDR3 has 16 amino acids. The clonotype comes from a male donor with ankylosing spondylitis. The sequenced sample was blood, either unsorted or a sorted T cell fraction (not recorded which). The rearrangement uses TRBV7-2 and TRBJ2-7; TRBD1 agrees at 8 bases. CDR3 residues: CASSSQPGTGPHEQYF. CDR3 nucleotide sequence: TGTGCCAGCAGCTCCCAGCCCGGGACAGGCCCCCACGAGCAGTACTTC.